This T cell receptor (beta chain) is from a study of T cell responses to AZD1222 COVID-19 vaccine. General study points: Reports say nearly half of spike-specific TCRs go after unmutated variant regions.

This clone was detected once. The antigen is undetermined. The CDR3 loop spans 15 amino acids. V was clipped by 8 bases and J by 4 bases, with 21 bases between them. The germline CDR1 and CDR2 sequences are LGHDT and YNNKEL (reference sequence). Some clones are missing from TCRdb's copy, which holds only in-frame ones; the method was immunoSEQ multiplex PCR. Seen here are approximately 170,000 clones, under 95% observed once, and the top ten hold approximately 4%. The source was peripheral blood, collected on day 0 of AZD1222 vaccination. This receptor was identified in an adult in good health. V is TRBV3-1 (or the pseudogene TRBV3-2) and J is TRBJ2-7, with D perhaps TRBD1 (6 bases). The chain's CDR3 is CASQQGPQERYEQYF. In DNA, the CDR3 is TGTGCCAGCCAACAGGGACCTCAGGAGAGGTACGAGCAGTACTTC.